This T cell receptor (beta chain) stems from a study of T cell responses to AZD1222 COVID-19 vaccine. The junction had 9 bases not matched to a gene; V was cut back by 6 bases and J by 2 bases. Germline V gives CDR1 MDHEN, CDR2 SYDVKM. The CDR3 contains 16 residues. Repertoires were generated with immunoSEQ multiplex PCR, while TCRdb's copy carries only in-frame clones and drops some. The table records approximately 110,000 clones, roughly nine tenths of them present only once. Worth noting for this clone: Other nucleotide sequences from this sample produce the same CDR3.

The TCR originated in an adult in good health. V is TRBV28 and J is TRBJ2-2; TRBD2 matches 7 bases. Sequenced material: peripheral blood, taken on day 0 of AZD1222 vaccination. CDR3 in DNA: TGTGCCAGCAGGCCTAGCGGAAGTATAAACACCGGGGAGCTGTTTTTT. Translated: CASRPSGSINTGELFF.